Listed below are T cell receptor beta chains from one sample, sequenced in a study of brain T cells in children with intractable seizures. Profiled with immunoSEQ multiplex PCR; TCRdb holds only in-frame clones, not every one. The sample records just under 65,000 clones, 95% to 96% being singletons. Material: peripheral blood, obtained at surgery. The receptors derive from a boy under three years old with focal cortical dysplasia and intractable seizures. Each CDR3 is given without its conserved first and last residue.

V gene,CDR3 length,CDR3 protein
TRBV7-2,12,ASSFSGKGTEAF
TRBV28,14,ASSLGGTGEGNTIY
TRBV7-6,17,ASSRWTSGGGIRLNEQF
TRBV4-2,11,ASSQDWGQPQH
TRBV10-3,15,AISARWGVGVNQPQH
TRBV5-1,12,ASSLEPGPVGYT
TRBV2,12,ASRTTNVSGEQF
TRBV6-2/TRBV6-3,11,ASSPGTGYGYT
TRBV5-1,18,ASSLLVAGGPIANTGELF
TRBV28,12,ASSLYVGSETQY
TRBV2,13,ASSFGLAGVETQY